Listed here are 21 T cell receptor beta chains from one sample, sequenced in a study of T cell responses to AZD1222 COVID-19 vaccine. Some clones are missing from TCRdb's copy, which holds only in-frame ones; the method was immunoSEQ multiplex PCR. The table includes 70,000 to 90,000 clones, about 88% detected once. The sample consisted of peripheral blood, taken on day 0 of AZD1222 vaccination. These TCRs come from an adult in good health.

This sequence joins TRBV19 and TRBJ1-6; 7 bases match TRBD1. The germline CDR1 and CDR2 sequences are LNHDA and SQIVND (reference sequence). The CDR3 has 16 residues. Losses at the gene ends were 6 bases for V and 9 bases for J; bases not matched to a gene: 14. CDR3 loop: CASSPRATGIGSPLHF. DNA of the CDR3: TGTGCCAGTAGCCCCCGGGCGACAGGGATCGGTTCACCCCTCCACTTT.

The chain joins TRBV3-1 (or the pseudogene TRBV3-2) to TRBJ2-3; 10 bases align to TRBD2. This CDR3 region has 15 residues. V shed 2 bases and J 1 base; nucleotides not matched to a gene: 0. Germline CDR1 and CDR2: LGHDT and YNNKEL (reference sequence). The CDR3 loop is CASSQLAGGTDTQYF. CDR3 DNA sequence: TGTGCCAGCAGCCAACTAGCGGGAGGCACAGATACGCAGTATTTT.

The rearrangement uses TRBV5-1 and TRBJ2-7; 7 positions agree with TRBD1. V lost 2 bases, J lost 2 bases, and 7 bases stayed unmatched. The CDR3 has 15 amino acids. Germline CDR1 reads SGHRS; CDR2 reads YFSETQ. The CDR3 DNA is TGCGCCAGCAGCTTAAACAGGGGATCGACCTACGAGCAGTACTTC. Amino acids: CASSLNRGSTYEQYF.

V is TRBV11-2 and J is TRBJ2-7, with TRBD2 as a possible D gene (6 bases). The CDR3 loop spans 15 amino acids. Looked up from germline, CDR1 is SGHAT and CDR2 is FQNNGV. Trimming left V 1 base short and J 4 bases short, with 14 bases between. In nucleotides, the CDR3 is TGTGCCAGCAGCTTAGTTCACGGGAGCGCTTACGAGCAGTACTTC. Amino acid sequence: CASSLVHGSAYEQYF.

V usage is TRBV18 and J usage is TRBJ2-7, with 7 bases that match TRBD2. V was clipped by 3 bases and J by 3 bases; unmatched bases: 17. In germline, CDR1 is KGHSH, CDR2 LQKENI. This CDR3 spans 18 amino acids. The CDR3 reads CASSPSTGRPERLYEQYF. CDR3 nucleotides: TGTGCCAGCTCACCCTCCACCGGGAGGCCAGAGAGACTCTACGAGCAGTACTTC.

V and J are TRBV20-1 and TRBJ2-3; D unclear. The CDR3 consists of 11 residues. The germline gives CDR1 DFQATT, CDR2 SNEGSKA (reference sequence). V lost 1 base and J lost 5, with 4 bases in between. The CDR3 bases are TGCAGTGCTAGAGGGTTAGATACGCAGTATTTT. Amino acids: CSARGLDTQYF.

This clone occurred a few times. This chain joins TRBV12-3 or TRBV12-4 and TRBJ1-2, with D hard to call. V was cut by 7 bases and J by 10 bases, with 16 bases left in between. The CDR3 runs 12 residues. In DNA, the CDR3 is TGTGCCAGCACCCCCAATGGGGAGGACTACACCTTC. Its protein product is CASTPNGEDYTF.

This clone was detected once. V usage is TRBV27 and J usage is TRBJ1-2; tentative D call: TRBD1 (6 bases). The germline gives CDR1 MNHEY, CDR2 SMNVEV (reference sequence). Trimming took off 5 bases at V and 7 bases at J, with 17 bases between the two ends. The CDR3 sequence is 14 residues long. The CDR3 loop reads CASSRRRGEVGYTF. The CDR3 DNA reads as TGTGCCAGCAGTAGACGGAGGGGGGAGGTTGGCTACACCTTC.

This clone was counted only a few times. The chain has TRBV27 and TRBJ1-1; TRBD1 might be the D (5 bases). The CDR3 has 14 residues. V lost 2 bases, J lost 1 base, and 8 bases lay in between. Germline CDR1 MNHEY, CDR2 SMNVEV (reference sequence). The CDR3 region is CASSLEGPNTEAFF. The CDR3 nucleotides read TGTGCCAGCAGTTTAGAGGGACCGAACACTGAAGCTTTCTTT.

This sequence joins TRBV30 and TRBJ2-3; no clear D gene. From germline, CDR1 is GTSNPN and CDR2 SVGIG (reference sequence). CDR3 length: 14 amino acids. V dropped 0 bases and J dropped 0 bases, with 7 bases sitting between them. CDR3 sequence reads: CAWSVDFSTDTQYF. The CDR3 nucleotides read TGTGCCTGGAGTGTTGACTTTAGCACAGATACGCAGTATTTT.

The rearrangement joins TRBV28 to TRBJ1-2; D is possibly TRBD1 (5 bases). The length of the CDR3 is 14 residues. CDR1 MDHEN and CDR2 SYDVKM come from the germline V gene. Trimming cost V 2 bases and J 1 base, with 8 bases left between them. The CDR3, as DNA: TGTGCCAGCAGTTTAGGGGGAGTTAACTATGGCTACACCTTC. This encodes CASSLGGVNYGYTF.

The CDR3 loop reads CAISEGGGAGYGYTF. The CDR3 DNA reads TGTGCCATCAGCGAAGGGGGAGGGGCGGGCTATGGCTACACCTTC. This rearrangement joins TRBV10-3 to TRBJ1-2, with D maybe TRBD1 (6 bases). Germline V gene data show CDR1 as ENHRY and CDR2 as SYGVKD. V lost 6 bases, J lost 4 bases, and 18 bases lay in between. The CDR3 extends over 15 amino acids.

The chain carries TRBV5-1 and TRBJ2-3; the match to TRBD2 covers 8 bases. Per the germline V gene, CDR1 is SGHRS and CDR2 is YFSETQ. This CDR3 is built from 16 residues. V trimming: 0 bases; J trimming: 2 bases; junction bases outside the gene matches: 5. The CDR3 loop is CASSLAGGGFTDTQYF. The CDR3 nucleotides read TGCGCCAGCAGCTTGGCTGGCGGGGGGTTCACAGATACGCAGTATTTT.

This rearrangement joins TRBV11-3 to TRBJ1-1, with D unclear. Germline V gene data show CDR1 as SGHNT and CDR2 as YENEEA. Between the trimmed V and J ends, which lost 2 bases and 1 base, there was a span of 5 bases. CDR3 length equals 13 residues. CDR3 nucleotides: TGTGCCAGCAGCTTAACCCGGAACACTGAAGCTTTCTTT. Protein sequence: CASSLTRNTEAFF.

The rearrangement links TRBV5-8 to TRBJ1-5, with a tentative D call TRBD1 (6 bases). The CDR3 spans 14 residues. Per germline, CDR1 SGHTS and CDR2 YDEGEE. Trimming took 0 bases from V and 11 from J, leaving 15 bases between them. The CDR3 bases are TGTGCCAGCAGCTTGGACAGGGCCAGTAAGGCCCAGCATTTT. Amino acids: CASSLDRASKAQHF.

The chain is built from TRBV25-1 and TRBJ2-1; no clear D gene. Trimming took 4 bases from V and 2 from J, leaving 12 bases between them. The CDR3 is 15 amino acids. The germline V gene has CDR1 MGHDK and CDR2 SYGVNS. The DNA for the CDR3 is TGTGCCAGCAGTGGGGCAGGATTGGCCTACAATGAGCAGTTCTTC. Its protein product is CASSGAGLAYNEQFF.

V gene TRBV7-2 combines with J gene TRBJ2-7; TRBD1 aligns across 8 bases. Germline lookup yields CDR1 SGHTA and CDR2 FQGNSA. There are 14 residues in the CDR3. V was pared by 4 bases and J by 4 bases, with 6 bases of the junction left unmatched. The CDR3 sequence: CASSSGQGRYEQYF. CDR3 sequence (DNA): TGTGCCAGCAGCTCCGGACAGGGCAGGTACGAGCAGTACTTC.

The rearrangement links TRBV19 to TRBJ1-4; TRBD1 matches at 7 bases. The CDR3 length is 14 residues. V lost 6 bases, J lost 8 bases, and 9 bases stayed unmatched. Germline assignment: CDR1 LNHDA and CDR2 SQIVND (reference sequence). CDR3 in DNA: TGTGCCAGTAGCCAGGGACAGTCTGGCGAAAAACTGTTTTTT. Encoded protein: CASSQGQSGEKLFF.

The chain uses TRBV5-4 and TRBJ1-1, with D tentatively TRBD1 (6 bases). This CDR3 is built from 16 residues. Trimming removed 6 bases at V and 2 bases at J, with 20 bases between. In germline, CDR1 is SGHNT, CDR2 YYREEE (reference sequence). The CDR3 DNA sequence: TGTGCCAGCACCCGGGGGGTCGGACAGACAAACACTGAAGCTTTCTTT. It codes for CASTRGVGQTNTEAFF.

The gene calls are TRBV30 and TRBJ2-1; D ambiguous. In germline, CDR1 is GTSNPN, CDR2 SVGIG (reference sequence). Trimming shortened V by 2 bases and J by 8 bases, and 13 bases separated the two germline ends. The CDR3 has 13 amino acids. CDR3 region: CAWSSSSIDEQFF. The CDR3 DNA reads TGTGCCTGGAGTAGTTCCAGCATCGATGAGCAGTTCTTC.

The V and J genes are TRBV19 and TRBJ1-3; D unclear. From germline, CDR1 is LNHDA and CDR2 SQIVND (reference sequence). V gave up 5 bases and J gave up 1 base, with 12 bases separating them. The CDR3 extends over 15 amino acids. This CDR3 is CASSGQGLSGNTIYF. The CDR3 DNA sequence: TGTGCCAGTAGTGGTCAAGGTTTGTCTGGAAACACCATATATTTT.